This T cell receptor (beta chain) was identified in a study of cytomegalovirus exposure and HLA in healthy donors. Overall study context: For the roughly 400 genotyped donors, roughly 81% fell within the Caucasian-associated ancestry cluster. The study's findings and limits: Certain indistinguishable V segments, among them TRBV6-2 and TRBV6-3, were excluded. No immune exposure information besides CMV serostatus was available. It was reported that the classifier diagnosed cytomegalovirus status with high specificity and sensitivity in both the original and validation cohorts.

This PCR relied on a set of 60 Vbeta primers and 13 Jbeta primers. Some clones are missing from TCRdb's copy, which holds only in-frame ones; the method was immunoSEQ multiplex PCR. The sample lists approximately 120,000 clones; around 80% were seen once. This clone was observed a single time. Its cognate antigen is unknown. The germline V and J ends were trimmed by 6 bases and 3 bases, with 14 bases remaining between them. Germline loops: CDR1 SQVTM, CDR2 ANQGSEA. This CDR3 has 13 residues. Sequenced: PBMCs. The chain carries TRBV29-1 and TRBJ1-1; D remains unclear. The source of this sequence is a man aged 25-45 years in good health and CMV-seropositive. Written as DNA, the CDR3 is TGCAGCGTGTCAACGGGTCCGGACACTGAAGCTTTCTTT. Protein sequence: CSVSTGPDTEAFF.